This T cell receptor beta chain was captured by sequencing in a study of blood T cell repertoires in COVID-19. J lost 5 bases, V lost 4 bases, and 4 bases had no gene match. This CDR3 comprises 13 residues. The method was immunoSEQ multiplex PCR; TCRdb's version includes in-frame clones alone and lacks a portion of them. The sample carries approximately 26,000 clones, approximately 92% recorded once. This rearrangement joins TRBV12-3 or TRBV12-4 to TRBJ2-5, with 7 positions matching TRBD1. The TCR was taken from a human donor in a cohort sampled during active COVID-19. Sequencing was performed on peripheral blood. The chain's CDR3 is CASSWTGVETQYF. The CDR3, as DNA: TGTGCCAGCAGTTGGACAGGTGTGGAGACCCAGTACTTC.